Here is one TCR beta chain with its context. V was pared by 5 bases and J by 3 bases, with 4 bases of the junction left unmatched. The germline gives CDR1 SGHTA, CDR2 FQGNSA. This CDR3 region has 15 residues. With a J-beta primer mix and a sample-barcoded 5' primer, a second PCR ran about 6 to 11 cycles. A tag from a template-switch adaptor with 12 random nucleotides marked each cDNA molecule. MiXCR was run by TCRdb on the 5' RACE reads, yielding one entry per CDR3 protein. This table holds 1.5 million to 2 million distinct CDR3 sequences, roughly a third found once. This sample was included in a study of blood T cells in healthy people across ages. Whole-study context: Per two T cells, template switching captured roughly one barcoded beta molecule.

Each sample yielded at least 6 million isolated PBMCs. The receptor was derived from a woman under 40 in good health. Sequencing was done on a sample of blood. The V call is TRBV7-2, the J call TRBJ1-4, with 9 bases identical to TRBD1. The CDR3 coding sequence is TGTGCCAGCAGCCGACAGGGGGGGGCTAATGAAAAACTGTTTTTT. It encodes CASSRQGGANEKLFF.